This T cell receptor beta chain was captured by sequencing in a study of graft-versus-host responses after intestinal transplantation. General study results and limits: In recipient marrow, GvH clones were found, and some appeared first in ileum or blood.

TCRdb keeps only in-frame clones here, not all; method: immunoSEQ multiplex PCR. This sample has some 45,000 clones; just under 95% occur once, and the top ten carry 1.6%. To note about this clone: The antigen is unknown.

Deletions cut 8 bases from V and 0 bases from J, with 20 bases between. Germline V CDR1 and CDR2: MGHDK, SYGVNS. CDR3 length equals 17 residues. The chain employs TRBV25-1 and TRBJ1-5; D is perhaps TRBD1 (5 bases). The sample was PBMCs, taken approximately 360 days after intestinal transplant. The TCR comes from a human patient who received an intestinal transplant, so some T cells may come from the graft donor. CDR3 protein: CASEPGTEIYSNQPQHF. The CDR3 DNA reads as TGTGCCAGCGAACCCGGGACGGAAATATATAGCAATCAGCCCCAGCATTTT.